This T cell receptor beta chain was sequenced in a study of blood T cell repertoires in COVID-19. Study as a whole: Sources were T cells, B-cell-depleted T cells, or PBMCs; the material itself was cDNA or gDNA.

In the 2 weeks before study entry, exposed participants met a COVID-19 case, which was PCR-confirmed or clinician-diagnosed. Original processing methods: The authors estimated nucleated cell counts from reference gene primer amplification. TCRdb's table, derived via immunoSEQ multiplex PCR, lists solely in-frame clones and lacks some. That table is the source of V, J and clone size, and D and trimming were worked out from the DNA. The sample has 350,000 to 400,000 clones; approximately 93% are singletons. J lost 4 bases, V lost 5 bases, and 4 bases had no gene match. CDR3 length: 15 amino acids. Germline CDR1 LNHDA, CDR2 SQIVND (reference sequence).

The receptor's source is a middle-aged woman who had been exposed to COVID-19. The V gene is TRBV19, the J gene TRBJ2-1; 11 positions agree with TRBD2. The material sequenced was PBMCs or T cells enriched from blood (not recorded which). The CDR3 DNA follows: TGTGCCAGTAGTCGAAGACTAGCGGGATACAATGAGCAGTTCTTC. It translates to CASSRRLAGYNEQFF.